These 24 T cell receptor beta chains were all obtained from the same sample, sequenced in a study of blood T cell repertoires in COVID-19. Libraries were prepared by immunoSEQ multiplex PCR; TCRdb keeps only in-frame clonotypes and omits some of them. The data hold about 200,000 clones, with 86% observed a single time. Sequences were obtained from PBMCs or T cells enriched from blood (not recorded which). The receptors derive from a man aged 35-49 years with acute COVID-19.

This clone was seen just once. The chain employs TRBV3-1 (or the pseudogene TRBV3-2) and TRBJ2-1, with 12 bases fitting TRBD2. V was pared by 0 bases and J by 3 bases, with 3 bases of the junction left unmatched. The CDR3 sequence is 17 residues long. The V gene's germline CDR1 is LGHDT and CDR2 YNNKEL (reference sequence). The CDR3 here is CASSQEASGRDYNEQFF. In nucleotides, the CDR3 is TGTGCCAGCAGCCAAGAAGCTAGCGGGAGGGACTACAATGAGCAGTTCTTC.

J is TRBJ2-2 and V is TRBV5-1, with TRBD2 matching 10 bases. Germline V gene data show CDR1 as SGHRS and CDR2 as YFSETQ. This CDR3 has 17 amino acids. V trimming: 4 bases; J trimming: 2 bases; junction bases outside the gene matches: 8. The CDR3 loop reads CASSARGLAANTGELFF. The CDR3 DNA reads TGCGCCAGCAGCGCCCGCGGACTAGCGGCAAACACCGGGGAGCTGTTTTTT.

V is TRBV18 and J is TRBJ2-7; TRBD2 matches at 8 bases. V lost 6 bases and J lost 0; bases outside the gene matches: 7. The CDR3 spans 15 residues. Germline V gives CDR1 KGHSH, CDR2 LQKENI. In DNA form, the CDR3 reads TGTGCCAGCTCCCGAGGCACTAGCGGCTCCTACGAGCAGTACTTC. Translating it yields CASSRGTSGSYEQYF.

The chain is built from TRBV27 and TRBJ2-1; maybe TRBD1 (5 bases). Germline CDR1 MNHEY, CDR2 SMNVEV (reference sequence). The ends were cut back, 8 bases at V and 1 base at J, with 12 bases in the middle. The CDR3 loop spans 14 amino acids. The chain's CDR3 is CASRPGISYNEQFF. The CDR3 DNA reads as TGTGCCAGCCGGCCAGGGATTTCCTACAATGAGCAGTTCTTC.

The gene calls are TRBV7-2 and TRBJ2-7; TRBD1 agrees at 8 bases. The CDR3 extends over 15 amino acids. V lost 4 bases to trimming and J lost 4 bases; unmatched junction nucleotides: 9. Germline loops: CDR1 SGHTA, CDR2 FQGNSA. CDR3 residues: CASSSETGGIYEQYF. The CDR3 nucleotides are TGTGCCAGCAGCTCGGAAACAGGGGGAATTTACGAGCAGTACTTC.

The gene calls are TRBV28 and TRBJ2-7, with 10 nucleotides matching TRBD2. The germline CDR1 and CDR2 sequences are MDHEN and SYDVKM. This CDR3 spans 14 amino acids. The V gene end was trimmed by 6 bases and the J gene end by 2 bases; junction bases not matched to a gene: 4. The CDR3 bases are TGTGCCAGCAGGACTAGCGGGCGACCCTACGAGCAGTACTTC. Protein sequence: CASRTSGRPYEQYF. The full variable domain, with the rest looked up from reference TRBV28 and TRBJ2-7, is DVKVTQSSRYLVKRTGEKVFLECVQDMDHENMFWYRQDPGLGLRLIYFSYDVKMKEKGDIPEGYSVSREKKERFSLILESASTNQTSMYLCASRTSGRPYEQYFGPGTRLTVT.

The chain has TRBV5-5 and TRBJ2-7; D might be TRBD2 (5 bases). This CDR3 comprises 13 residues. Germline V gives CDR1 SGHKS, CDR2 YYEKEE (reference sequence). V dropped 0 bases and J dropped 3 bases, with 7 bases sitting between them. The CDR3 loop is CASSLASGYEQYF. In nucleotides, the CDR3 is TGTGCCAGCAGCTTGGCCAGCGGCTACGAGCAGTACTTC. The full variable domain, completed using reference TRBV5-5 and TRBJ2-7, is DAGVTQSPTHLIKTRGQQVTLRCSPISGHKSVSWYQQVLGQGPQFIFQYYEKEERGRGNFPDRFSARQFPNYSSELNVNALLLGDSALYLCASSLASGYEQYFGPGTRLTVT.

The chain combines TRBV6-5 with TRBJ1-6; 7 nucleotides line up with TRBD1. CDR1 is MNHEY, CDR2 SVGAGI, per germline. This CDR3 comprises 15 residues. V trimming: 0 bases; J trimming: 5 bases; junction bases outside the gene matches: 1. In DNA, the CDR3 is TGTGCCAGCAGTTACTCCGGGACAGATAATTCACCCCTCCACTTT. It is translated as CASSYSGTDNSPLHF.

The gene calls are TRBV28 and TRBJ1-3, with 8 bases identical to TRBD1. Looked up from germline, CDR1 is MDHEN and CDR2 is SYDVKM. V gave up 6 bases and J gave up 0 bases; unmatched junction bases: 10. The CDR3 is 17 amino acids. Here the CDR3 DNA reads TGTGCCAGCAGAACCGGGACAGGATCCTCCTCTGGAAACACCATATATTTT. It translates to CASRTGTGSSSGNTIYF.

The CDR3 region has the DNA TGTGCCAGTAGTATACTCGGACAGGGTACATACAATGAGCAGTTCTTC. Its protein is CASSILGQGTYNEQFF. J is TRBJ2-1 and V is TRBV19; 8 bases agree with TRBD1. The junction had 7 bases not matched to a gene; V was cut back by 2 bases and J by 4 bases. CDR3 size: 16 residues. Germline CDR1 reads LNHDA; CDR2 reads SQIVND (reference sequence).

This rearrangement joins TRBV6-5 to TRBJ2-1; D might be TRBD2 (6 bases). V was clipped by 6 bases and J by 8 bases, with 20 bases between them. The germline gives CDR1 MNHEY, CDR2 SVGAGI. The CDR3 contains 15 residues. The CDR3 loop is CASSSGVGLFDEQFF. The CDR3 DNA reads TGTGCCAGCAGCTCCGGTGTAGGACTATTCGATGAGCAGTTCTTC.

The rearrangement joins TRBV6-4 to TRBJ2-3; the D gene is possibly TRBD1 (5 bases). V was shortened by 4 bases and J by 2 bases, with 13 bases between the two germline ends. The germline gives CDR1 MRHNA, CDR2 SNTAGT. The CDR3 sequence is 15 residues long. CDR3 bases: TGTGCCAGCAGTGTGGGGCAGTCAGACACAGATACGCAGTATTTT. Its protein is CASSVGQSDTDTQYF.

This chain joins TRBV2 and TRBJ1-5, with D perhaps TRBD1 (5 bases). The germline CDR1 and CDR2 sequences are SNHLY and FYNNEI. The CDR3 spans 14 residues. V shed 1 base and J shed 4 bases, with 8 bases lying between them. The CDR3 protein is CASSEGGRNQPQHF. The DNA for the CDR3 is TGTGCCAGCAGTGAAGGGGGGAGGAATCAGCCCCAGCATTTT. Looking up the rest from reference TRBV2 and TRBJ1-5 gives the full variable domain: EPEVTQTPSHQVTQMGQEVILRCVPISNHLYFYWYRQILGQKVEFLVSFYNNEISEKSEIFDDQFSVERPDGSNFTLKIRSTKLEDSAMYFCASSEGGRNQPQHFGDGTRLSIL.

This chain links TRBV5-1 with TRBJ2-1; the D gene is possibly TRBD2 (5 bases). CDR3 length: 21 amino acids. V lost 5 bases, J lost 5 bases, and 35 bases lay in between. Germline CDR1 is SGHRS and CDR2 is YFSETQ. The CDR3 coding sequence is TGCGCCAGCAGTCCCTATGGCCCCAGGCCTTCCCTAGCCGCATTAGACAATGAGCAGTTCTTC. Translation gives CASSPYGPRPSLAALDNEQFF.

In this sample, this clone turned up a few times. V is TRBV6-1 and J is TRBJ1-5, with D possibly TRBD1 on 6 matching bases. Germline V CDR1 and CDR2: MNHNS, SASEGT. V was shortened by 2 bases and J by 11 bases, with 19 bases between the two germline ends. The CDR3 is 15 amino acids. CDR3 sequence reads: CASSELLSNRGSQHF. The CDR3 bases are TGTGCCAGCAGTGAATTGCTGTCCAATAGGGGGTCCCAGCATTTT.

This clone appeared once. The CDR3 sequence is CASSRQFRDYGYTF. CDR3 bases: TGTGCCAGCAGCCGACAGTTTCGAGACTATGGCTACACCTTC. The chain joins TRBV6-5 to TRBJ1-2; TRBD1 is a possible D gene (5 bases). Germline V gene sequence: CDR1 MNHEY, CDR2 SVGAGI. This CDR3 contains 14 residues. Trimming shortened V by 6 bases and J by 3 bases, and 14 bases separated the two germline ends.

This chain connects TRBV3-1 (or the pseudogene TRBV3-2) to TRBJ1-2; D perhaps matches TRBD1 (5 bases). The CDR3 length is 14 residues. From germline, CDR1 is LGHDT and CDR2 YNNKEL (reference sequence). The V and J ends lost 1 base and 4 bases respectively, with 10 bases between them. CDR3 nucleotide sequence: TGTGCCAGCAGCCAAGGGCCAGGGCTCTATGGCTACACCTTC. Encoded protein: CASSQGPGLYGYTF.

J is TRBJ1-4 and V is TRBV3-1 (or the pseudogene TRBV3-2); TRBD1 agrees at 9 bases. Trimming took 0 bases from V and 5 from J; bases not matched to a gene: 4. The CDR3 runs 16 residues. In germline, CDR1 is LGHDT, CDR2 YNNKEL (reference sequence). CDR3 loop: CASSQDVGTGNEKLFF. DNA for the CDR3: TGTGCCAGCAGCCAAGATGTGGGGACAGGGAATGAAAAACTGTTTTTT.

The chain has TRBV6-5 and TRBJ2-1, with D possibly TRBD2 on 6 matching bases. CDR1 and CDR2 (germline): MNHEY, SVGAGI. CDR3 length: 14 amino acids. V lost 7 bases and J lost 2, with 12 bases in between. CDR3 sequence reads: CASKGGGTYNEQFF. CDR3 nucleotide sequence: TGTGCCAGCAAGGGTGGGGGGACCTACAATGAGCAGTTCTTC.

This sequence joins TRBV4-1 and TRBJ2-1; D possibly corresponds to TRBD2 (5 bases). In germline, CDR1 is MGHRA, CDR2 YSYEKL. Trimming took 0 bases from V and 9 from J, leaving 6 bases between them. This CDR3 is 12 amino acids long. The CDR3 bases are TGCGCCAGCAGCCAAGACGAGGGTGAGCAGTTCTTC. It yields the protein CASSQDEGEQFF.

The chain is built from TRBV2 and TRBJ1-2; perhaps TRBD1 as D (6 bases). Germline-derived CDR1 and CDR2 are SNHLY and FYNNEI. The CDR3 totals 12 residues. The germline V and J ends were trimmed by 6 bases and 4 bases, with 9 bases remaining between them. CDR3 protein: CASRVGGYGYTF. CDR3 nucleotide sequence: TGTGCCAGCAGGGTAGGGGGCTATGGCTACACCTTC.

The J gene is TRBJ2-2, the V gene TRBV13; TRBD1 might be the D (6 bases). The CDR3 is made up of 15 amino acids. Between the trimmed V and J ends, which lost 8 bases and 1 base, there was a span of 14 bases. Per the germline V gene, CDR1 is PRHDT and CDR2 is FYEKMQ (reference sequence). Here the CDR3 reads CASLIRGQNTGELFF. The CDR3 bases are TGTGCCAGCCTCATCAGGGGACAGAACACCGGGGAGCTGTTTTTT.

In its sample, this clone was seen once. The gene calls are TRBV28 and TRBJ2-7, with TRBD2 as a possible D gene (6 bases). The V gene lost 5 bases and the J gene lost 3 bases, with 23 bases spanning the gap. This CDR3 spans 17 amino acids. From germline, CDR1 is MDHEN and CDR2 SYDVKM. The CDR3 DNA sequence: TGTGCCAGCAGTCTGAGTGCATACGGGACTTTACTCTACGAGCAGTACTTC. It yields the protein CASSLSAYGTLLYEQYF.

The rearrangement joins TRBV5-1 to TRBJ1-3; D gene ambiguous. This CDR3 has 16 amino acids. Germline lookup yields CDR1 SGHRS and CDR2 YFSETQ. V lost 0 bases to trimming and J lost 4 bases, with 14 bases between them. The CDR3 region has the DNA TGCGCCAGCAGCTTGGAGCCACAGTTGGCGGGAAACACCATATATTTT. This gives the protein CASSLEPQLAGNTIYF.